This paragraph covers one T cell receptor (beta chain) sequence. This record belongs to a study of blood T cell repertoires in COVID-19. Study background: The cDNA or gDNA used as material had been derived from T cells, B-cell-depleted T cells, or PBMCs.

Trimming shortened V by 5 bases and J by 5 bases, and 16 bases separated the two germline ends. CDR3 size: 15 residues. Germline V gene lookup returns CDR1 SGHVS and CDR2 FQNEAQ. Repertoires were generated with immunoSEQ multiplex PCR, while TCRdb's copy carries only in-frame clones and drops some. This table has 310,000 or so clones, around 87% appearing once. This chain uses TRBV7-8 with TRBJ2-1; D is perhaps TRBD1 (5 bases). The source is a man in his sixties or seventies with acute or convalescent COVID-19. Sequenced material: peripheral blood. This CDR3 reads CASSRRLTADNEQFF. For the CDR3, the DNA is TGTGCCAGCAGCCGAAGATTGACAGCTGACAATGAGCAGTTCTTC.